These T cell receptor beta chains were read from a single sample in a study of blood T cell repertoires in COVID-19. Data came from immunoSEQ multiplex PCR; TCRdb stores just in-frame clones and leaves some out. Among 25,000 to 35,000 clones listed, approximately 85% were seen once. Sequencing was performed on peripheral blood. These receptors all stem from a human donor in a cohort sampled during active COVID-19. Each CDR3 is given without its conserved first and last residue. Fields, in order: J gene, V gene, CDR3 protein.

J: TRBJ1-2; V: TRBV12-3/TRBV12-4; CDR3: ASSWTGGHGYT
J: TRBJ2-7; V: TRBV2; CDR3: ASVYRGGGEQY
J: TRBJ1-5; V: TRBV7-6; CDR3: ASSQQGDQPQH
J: TRBJ1-6; V: TRBV28; CDR3: ASSLAGGVSPLH
J: TRBJ2-3; V: TRBV28; CDR3: ASERERSDTQY
J: TRBJ2-2; V: TRBV28; CDR3: ASRTWVADRGLNTGELF
J: TRBJ2-4; V: TRBV19; CDR3: ASSILGGLPSGAKNIQY
J: TRBJ2-1; V: TRBV19; CDR3: ASSTGASGGLGEQF
J: TRBJ1-4; V: TRBV19; CDR3: ASRGLGQFTEKLF
J: TRBJ1-2; V: TRBV4-1; CDR3: ASSQETPRRGNGYT